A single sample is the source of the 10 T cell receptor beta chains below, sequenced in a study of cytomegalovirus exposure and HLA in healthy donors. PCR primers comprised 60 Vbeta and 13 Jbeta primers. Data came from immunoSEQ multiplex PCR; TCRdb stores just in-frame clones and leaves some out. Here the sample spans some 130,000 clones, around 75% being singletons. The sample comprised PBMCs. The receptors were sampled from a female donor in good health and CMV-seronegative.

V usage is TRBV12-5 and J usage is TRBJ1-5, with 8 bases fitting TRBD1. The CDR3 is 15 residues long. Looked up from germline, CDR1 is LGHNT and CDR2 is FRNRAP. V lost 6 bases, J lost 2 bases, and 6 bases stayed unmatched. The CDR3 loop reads CASGGTGSGNQPQHF. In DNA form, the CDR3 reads TGTGCTAGTGGGGGGACAGGCTCCGGCAATCAGCCCCAGCATTTT.

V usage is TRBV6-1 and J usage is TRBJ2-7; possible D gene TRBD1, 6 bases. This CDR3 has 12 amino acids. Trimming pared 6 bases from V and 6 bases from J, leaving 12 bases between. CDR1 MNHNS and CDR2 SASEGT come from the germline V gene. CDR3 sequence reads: CASSLTGCEQYF. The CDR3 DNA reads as TGTGCCAGCAGCCTAACAGGGTGCGAGCAGTACTTC.

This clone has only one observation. CDR3 protein: CASSTTSGGLETQYF. CDR3 coding DNA: TGTGCCAGCAGCACGACTAGCGGGGGGCTTGAGACCCAGTACTTC. The genes are TRBV7-9 and TRBJ2-5; 13 positions match TRBD2. Per the germline V gene, CDR1 is SEHNR and CDR2 is FQNEAQ (reference sequence). Losses at the gene ends were 5 bases for V and 5 bases for J; bases not matched to a gene: 5. The CDR3 totals 15 residues.

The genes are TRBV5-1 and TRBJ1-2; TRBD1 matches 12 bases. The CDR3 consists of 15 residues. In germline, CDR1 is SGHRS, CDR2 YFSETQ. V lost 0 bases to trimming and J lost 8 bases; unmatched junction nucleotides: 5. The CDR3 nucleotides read TGCGCCAGCAGCTTGGCCGGGACAGGGGGCGAGGGCTACACCTTC. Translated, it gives CASSLAGTGGEGYTF.

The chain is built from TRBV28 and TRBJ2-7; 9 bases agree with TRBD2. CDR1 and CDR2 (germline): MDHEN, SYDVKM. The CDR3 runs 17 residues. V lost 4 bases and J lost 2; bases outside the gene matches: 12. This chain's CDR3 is CASSSPGGVAGAYEQYF. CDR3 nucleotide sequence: TGTGCCAGCAGTTCTCCCGGTGGGGTAGCGGGGGCCTACGAGCAGTACTTC. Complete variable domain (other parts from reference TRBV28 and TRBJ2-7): DVKVTQSSRYLVKRTGEKVFLECVQDMDHENMFWYRQDPGLGLRLIYFSYDVKMKEKGDIPEGYSVSREKKERFSLILESASTNQTSMYLCASSSPGGVAGAYEQYFGPGTRLTVT.

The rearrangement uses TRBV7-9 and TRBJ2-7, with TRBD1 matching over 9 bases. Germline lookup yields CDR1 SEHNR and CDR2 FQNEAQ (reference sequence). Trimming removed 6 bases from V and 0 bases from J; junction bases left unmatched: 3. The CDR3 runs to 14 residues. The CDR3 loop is CASRGTGNSYEQYF. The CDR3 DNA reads TGTGCCAGCAGGGGGACAGGGAACTCCTACGAGCAGTACTTC.

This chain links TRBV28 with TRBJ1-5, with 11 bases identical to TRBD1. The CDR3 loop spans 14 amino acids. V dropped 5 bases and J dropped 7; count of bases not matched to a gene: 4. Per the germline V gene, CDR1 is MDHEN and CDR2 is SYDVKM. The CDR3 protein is CASSMDRGHQPQHF. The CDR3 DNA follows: TGTGCCAGCAGTATGGACAGGGGGCACCAGCCCCAGCATTTT.

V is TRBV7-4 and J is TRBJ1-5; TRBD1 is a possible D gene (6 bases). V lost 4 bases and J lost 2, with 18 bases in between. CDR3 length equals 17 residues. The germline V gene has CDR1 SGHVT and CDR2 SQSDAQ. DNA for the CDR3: TGTGCCAGCAGCTCCCTTAATCCCAGGGGCTGCAATCAGCCCCAGCATTTT. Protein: CASSSLNPRGCNQPQHF.

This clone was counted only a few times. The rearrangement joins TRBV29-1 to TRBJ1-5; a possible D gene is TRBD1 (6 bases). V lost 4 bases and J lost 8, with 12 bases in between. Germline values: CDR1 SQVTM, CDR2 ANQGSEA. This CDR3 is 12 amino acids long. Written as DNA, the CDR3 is TGCAGCGTTGGGGCCTCAGGGGAGCCCCAGCATTTT. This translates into CSVGASGEPQHF. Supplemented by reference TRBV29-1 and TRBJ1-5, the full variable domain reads SAVISQKPSRDICQRGTSLTIQCQVDSQVTMMFWYRQQPGQSLTLIATANQGSEATYESGFVIDKFPISRPNLTFSTLTVSNMSPEDSSIYLCSVGASGEPQHFGDGTRLSIL.

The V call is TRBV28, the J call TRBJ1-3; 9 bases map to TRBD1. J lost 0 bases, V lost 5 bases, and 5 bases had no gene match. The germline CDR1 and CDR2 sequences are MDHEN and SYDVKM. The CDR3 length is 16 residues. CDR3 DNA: TGTGCCAGCAGTACCGGGACAGGGTCCTCTGGAAACACCATATATTTT. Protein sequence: CASSTGTGSSGNTIYF. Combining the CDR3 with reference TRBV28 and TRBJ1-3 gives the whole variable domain DVKVTQSSRYLVKRTGEKVFLECVQDMDHENMFWYRQDPGLGLRLIYFSYDVKMKEKGDIPEGYSVSREKKERFSLILESASTNQTSMYLCASSTGTGSSGNTIYFGEGSWLTVV.